This passage covers 19 T cell receptor beta chains from one sample sequenced in a study of cytomegalovirus exposure and HLA in healthy donors. The PCR had 60 Vbeta and 13 Jbeta primers. The repertoire was sequenced with immunoSEQ multiplex PCR; TCRdb's copy has only in-frame clones and lacks some. Seen here are 150,000 or so clones, 60% to 80% observed once, and the top ten hold about 0.64%. The source material was PBMCs. These receptors all come from a male donor in good health and CMV-seronegative.

The V and J genes are TRBV7-3 and TRBJ2-1, with TRBD2 matching 9 bases. CDR3 length equals 16 residues. V dropped 5 bases and J dropped 1; count of bases not matched to a gene: 6. CDR1 is SGHTA, CDR2 FQGTGA, per germline. CDR3 residues: CASSPFSGSSYNEQFF. CDR3 bases: TGTGCCAGCAGCCCATTTAGCGGGAGTTCCTACAATGAGCAGTTCTTC.

The chain combines TRBV15 with TRBJ1-1, with D unresolved. The germline V gene encodes CDR1 LNHNV and CDR2 YYDKDF (reference sequence). The CDR3 runs to 14 residues. V lost 0 bases to trimming and J lost 4 bases, with 9 bases between them. For the CDR3, the DNA is TGTGCCACCAGCAGAGATCCGGGAGGCACTGAAGCTTTCTTT. This encodes CATSRDPGGTEAFF.

This clone was observed a few times. This rearrangement joins TRBV5-4 to TRBJ2-2; unclear D gene. Trimming took off 3 bases at V and 1 base at J, with 4 bases between the two ends. CDR1 is SGHNT, CDR2 YYREEE, per germline (reference sequence). There are 13 residues in the CDR3. CDR3: CASSSQNTGELFF. The CDR3 DNA reads as TGTGCCAGCAGCTCCCAGAACACCGGGGAGCTGTTTTTT.

This rearrangement joins TRBV7-2 to TRBJ1-2; TRBD1 might be the D (5 bases). Germline-derived CDR1 and CDR2 are SGHTA and FQGNSA. The CDR3 is 16 residues long. V lost 1 base to trimming and J lost 0 bases, with 12 bases between them. As DNA, the CDR3 is TGTGCCAGCAGCTTAGGCACAGGCGAAGCTAACTATGGCTACACCTTC. Translating gives CASSLGTGEANYGYTF.

The V and J genes are TRBV5-4 and TRBJ2-1; 10 bases are shared with TRBD1. This CDR3 is built from 14 residues. The germline CDR1 and CDR2 sequences are SGHNT and YYREEE (reference sequence). The junction had 4 bases not matched to a gene; V was cut back by 4 bases and J by 6 bases. CDR3 in DNA: TGTGCCAGCAGCCCGCGGACAGGGGGCAATGAGCAGTTCTTC. It specifies CASSPRTGGNEQFF.

The chain employs TRBV27 and TRBJ1-2, with 9 positions matching TRBD1. Unmatched junction bases numbered 11, after V lost 4 bases and J lost 2 bases. This CDR3 is built from 17 residues. CDR1 and CDR2 (germline): MNHEY, SMNVEV (reference sequence). The CDR3 region has the DNA TGTGCCAGCAGTTCGGATGATACAGGGGGCAAAAACTATGGCTACACCTTC. Its translation is CASSSDDTGGKNYGYTF.

In its sample, this clone was seen a few times. This chain joins TRBV11-3 and TRBJ1-1; D unresolved. Germline CDR1 reads SGHNT; CDR2 reads YENEEA. CDR3 size: 16 residues. The ends were cut back, 1 base at V and 1 base at J, with 13 bases in the middle. The chain's CDR3 is CASSLAWGTRNTEAFF. CDR3 DNA sequence: TGTGCCAGCAGCTTAGCCTGGGGAACTAGGAACACTGAAGCTTTCTTT.

The chain recombines TRBV27 with TRBJ1-1; a possible D gene is TRBD1 (5 bases). Trimming took off 5 bases at V and 1 base at J, with 20 bases between the two ends. The CDR3 is 17 amino acids. Germline V gene data show CDR1 as MNHEY and CDR2 as SMNVEV (reference sequence). CDR3 coding DNA: TGTGCCAGCAGTAGACTACCCGGGACGGGGGGGAACACTGAAGCTTTCTTT. Its translation: CASSRLPGTGGNTEAFF.

This clone occurred once. This rearrangement joins TRBV10-3 to TRBJ2-1; D is ambiguous. The CDR3 is 14 residues long. Germline CDR1 reads ENHRY; CDR2 reads SYGVKD. V gave up 4 bases and J gave up 3 bases, with 10 bases separating them. The CDR3 loop reads CAISAKRDYNEQFF. The DNA of the CDR3 is TGTGCCATCAGTGCAAAGCGAGACTACAATGAGCAGTTCTTC.

This chain uses TRBV6-5 with TRBJ2-1; 8 positions agree with TRBD1. After removal of 4 bases from V and 4 bases from J, the junction contained 6 bases not matched to a gene. CDR1 MNHEY and CDR2 SVGAGI come from the germline V gene. The CDR3 spans 15 residues. The CDR3 loop is CASSSGTGPYNEQFF. The CDR3 DNA is TGTGCCAGCAGTTCAGGGACAGGCCCATACAATGAGCAGTTCTTC.

This clone was seen only once. Other DNA sequences in the sample encode the same CDR3. This rearrangement joins TRBV2 to TRBJ1-5; 11 bases line up with TRBD1. The CDR3 consists of 13 residues. Germline trimming cut 9 bases from V and 5 bases from J; bases unmatched to any gene: 3. CDR1 and CDR2 (germline): SNHLY, FYNNEI. The DNA for the CDR3 is TGTGCCAGTAGGGGACAGGGGGATCAGCCCCAGCATTTT. This sequence encodes CASRGQGDQPQHF.

In its sample, this clone was seen once. This chain connects TRBV5-6 to TRBJ1-1; 7 positions agree with TRBD1. From germline, CDR1 is SGHDT and CDR2 YYEEEE. The CDR3 runs 14 residues. The V and J ends lost 3 bases and 6 bases, in that order; junction bases with no gene match: 8. CDR3 coding DNA: TGTGCCAGCAGCTCCGGGACAGCCAAGGCTGAAGCTTTCTTT. Its translation: CASSSGTAKAEAFF.

The CDR3: CASSQWGENEKLFF. CDR3 DNA sequence: TGCGCCAGCAGCCAATGGGGGGAGAATGAAAAACTGTTTTTT. V gene TRBV4-3 combines with J gene TRBJ1-4; perhaps TRBD1 as D (5 bases). V dropped 2 bases and J dropped 5 bases, with 9 bases sitting between them. CDR3 length equals 14 residues. Germline assignment: CDR1 LGHNA and CDR2 YSLEER.

The chain employs TRBV2 and TRBJ2-2, with 9 bases fitting TRBD1. The CDR3 has 14 residues. Germline CDR1 and CDR2: SNHLY and FYNNEI. V dropped 5 bases and J dropped 7; count of bases not matched to a gene: 5. CDR3 nucleotides: TGTGCCAGCAGTTACGACAGGGGGTTCGGGGAGCTGTTTTTT. Translated, it gives CASSYDRGFGELFF.

This rearrangement joins TRBV7-3 to TRBJ2-2, with 8 bases aligning to TRBD1. The CDR3 contains 15 residues. CDR1 is SGHTA, CDR2 FQGTGA, per germline. Unmatched junction bases numbered 8, after V lost 5 bases and J lost 6 bases. This CDR3 reads CASSRTGKGSGELFF. In DNA, the CDR3 is TGTGCCAGCAGCCGGACAGGGAAGGGGTCCGGGGAGCTGTTTTTT.

This clone has more than one count but fewer than ten. The chain employs TRBV5-1 and TRBJ2-2; 9 bases are a match to TRBD2. In germline, CDR1 is SGHRS, CDR2 YFSETQ. There are 15 residues in the CDR3. The trim removed 4 bases at V and 6 bases at J, leaving 7 bases unmatched. The CDR3 DNA is TGCGCCAGCAGCGGCACCGGGACTAGCTCCGGGGAGCTGTTTTTT. Translation gives CASSGTGTSSGELFF.

The chain carries TRBV7-9 and TRBJ1-1, with 7 bases that match TRBD1. CDR3 size: 14 residues. Trimming took 5 bases from V and 4 from J; bases not matched to a gene: 7. CDR1 and CDR2 (germline): SEHNR, FQNEAQ (reference sequence). The chain's CDR3 is CASSNRDSPTEAFF. In nucleotides, the CDR3 is TGTGCCAGCAGCAACCGGGACAGCCCCACTGAAGCTTTCTTT.

The chain links TRBV6-4 to TRBJ2-6, with no clear D. Trimming took off 2 bases at V and 1 base at J, with 3 bases between the two ends. Germline values: CDR1 MRHNA, CDR2 SNTAGT. This CDR3 is built from 14 residues. The CDR3 DNA reads TGTGCCAGCAGTGACCAGTCTGGGGCCAACGTCCTGACTTTC. Translated, it gives CASSDQSGANVLTF.

This clone was counted between two and nine times. The chain has TRBV7-3 and TRBJ2-7, with 8 bases that match TRBD2. Germline CDR1 SGHTA, CDR2 FQGTGA. The length of the CDR3 is 13 residues. V dropped 2 bases and J dropped 4; count of bases not matched to a gene: 1. The CDR3 here is CASSLREGYEQYF. The DNA of the CDR3 is TGTGCCAGCAGCTTACGGGAGGGTTACGAGCAGTACTTC. Supplemented by reference TRBV7-3 and TRBJ2-7, the full variable domain reads GAGVSQTPSNKVTEKGKYVELRCDPISGHTALYWYRQSLGQGPEFLIYFQGTGAADDSGLPNDRFFAVRPEGSVSTLKIQRTERGDSAVYLCASSLREGYEQYFGPGTRLTVT.